A single sample is the source of the 23 T cell receptor beta chains below, sequenced in a study of blood T cells in healthy people across ages. Through a sample-barcoded 5' primer and a J-beta primer mix, a second PCR was run for roughly 7 to 11 cycles. TCRdb re-analysed the 5' RACE reads in MiXCR, keeping a single row per CDR3 protein. The sample consists of around 800,000 distinct CDR3 sequences, 40% to 50% of them appearing once. Sequencing was carried out using blood. The receptors originated from a man aged 60 to 75 in good health.

This rearrangement joins TRBV12-3 or TRBV12-4 to TRBJ2-5; TRBD2 matches at 10 bases. Trimming removed 5 bases from V and 1 base from J; junction bases left unmatched: 7. CDR3 length: 16 amino acids. The CDR3, as DNA: TGTGCCAGCAGTCCTCGGACTAGCGGATTCCAAGAGACCCAGTACTTC. This encodes CASSPRTSGFQETQYF.

The chain has TRBV6-2 or TRBV6-3 and TRBJ1-5; 8 bases are a match to TRBD1. The CDR3 has 15 residues. The junction had 5 bases not matched to a gene; V was cut back by 2 bases and J by 5 bases. CDR1 and CDR2 from the germline V gene are MNHEY and SVGEGT. The CDR3 region has the DNA TGTGCCAGCAGTTACCTTGGACAGGGATATCAGCCCCAGCATTTT. This encodes CASSYLGQGYQPQHF.

This rearrangement joins TRBV12-3 or TRBV12-4 to TRBJ2-1, with TRBD2 matching 7 bases. V was pared by 4 bases and J by 8 bases, with 11 bases of the junction left unmatched. This CDR3 has 15 amino acids. DNA for the CDR3: TGTGCCAGCAGTTCACATGGCGGGGGTATACATGAGCAGTTCTTC. It is translated as CASSSHGGGIHEQFF.

The chain joins TRBV18 to TRBJ2-5; 8 bases match TRBD2. Germline CDR1 is KGHSH and CDR2 is LQKENI. The CDR3 has 14 residues. J was trimmed by 3 bases and V by 6 bases; bases with no gene match: 6. CDR3 nucleotides: TGTGCCAGCTCGGTTAGCGGGAACAAAGAGACCCAGTACTTC. It specifies CASSVSGNKETQYF.

The rearrangement links TRBV7-2 to TRBJ2-5; D possibly corresponds to TRBD1 (6 bases). The CDR3 has 15 amino acids. V was cut by 5 bases and J by 1 base, with 14 bases left in between. CDR1 SGHTA and CDR2 FQGNSA come from the germline V gene. The CDR3 coding sequence is TGTGCCAGCAGCCCCCCTACAGGGCTCCAAGAGACCCAGTACTTC. This gives the protein CASSPPTGLQETQYF.

This clonotype was counted only a few times. The V gene is TRBV12-3 or TRBV12-4, the J gene TRBJ1-2; D uncertain. V lost 5 bases and J lost 8, with 9 bases in between. This CDR3 contains 11 residues. This CDR3 is CASSKLGGYTF. DNA for the CDR3: TGTGCCAGCAGTAAGCTAGGGGGCTACACCTTC.

The CDR3 nucleotides read TGTGCCATCAGCCCCTCGGACAGGGGGCTAGAAAAACTGTTTTTT. Translation: CAISPSDRGLEKLFF. The rearrangement links TRBV10-3 to TRBJ1-4, with 11 bases aligning to TRBD1. This CDR3 spans 15 amino acids. Germline values: CDR1 ENHRY, CDR2 SYGVKD. V dropped 6 bases and J dropped 8; count of bases not matched to a gene: 8.

The J gene is TRBJ2-4, the V gene TRBV30; TRBD2 agrees at 13 bases. The CDR3 is 15 residues long. Germline CDR1 is GTSNPN and CDR2 is SVGIG (reference sequence). V shed 4 bases, J shed 13 bases, and the junction held 13 bases outside the gene matches. Here the CDR3 reads CAWNAGLAGVGEQYF. Here the CDR3 DNA reads TGTGCCTGGAACGCCGGACTAGCGGGGGTGGGAGAGCAGTACTTC. Full variable domain (rest looked up from reference TRBV30 and TRBJ2-4): SQTIHQWPATLVQPVGSPLSLECTVEGTSNPNLYWYRQAAGRGLQLLFYSVGIGQISSEVPQNLSASRPQDRQFILSSKKLLLSDSGFYLCAWNAGLAGVGEQYFGAGTRLSVL.

In its sample, this clonotype was seen a few times. The chain couples TRBV3-1 to TRBJ2-5; no firm D call. Per germline, CDR1 LGHDT and CDR2 YNNKEL (reference sequence). Trimming took 8 bases from V and 11 from J, leaving 18 bases between them. The CDR3 extends over 12 amino acids. In nucleotides, the CDR3 is TGTGCCAGCCGAGCTGACACGGCAGAGCAGTACTTC. It yields the protein CASRADTAEQYF.

The gene calls are TRBV30 and TRBJ1-2, with 9 bases matching TRBD1. CDR1 and CDR2 (germline): GTSNPN, SVGIG (reference sequence). The CDR3 runs to 16 residues. Unmatched junction bases numbered 15, after V lost 0 bases and J lost 10 bases. DNA for the CDR3: TGTGCCTGGAGTGTATATCCTCGGGACAGGGCGTTCGTCTACACCTTC. Translating gives CAWSVYPRDRAFVYTF.

This clonotype was detected only a few times. J is TRBJ2-7 and V is TRBV20-1, with TRBD2 matching over 9 bases. V was pared by 3 bases and J by 4 bases, with 7 bases of the junction left unmatched. The CDR3 length is 14 residues. Germline assignment: CDR1 DFQATT and CDR2 SNEGSKA (reference sequence). This chain's CDR3 is CSASDLAGRYEQYF. The CDR3 DNA follows: TGCAGTGCTAGTGACCTAGCGGGGAGGTACGAGCAGTACTTC.

The chain has TRBV4-1 and TRBJ2-1; 9 bases match TRBD1. The J segment lost 5 bases and the V segment lost 8 bases, leaving 7 bases of the junction unmatched. Germline V lookup: CDR1 MGHRA, CDR2 YSYEKL. The CDR3 runs to 14 residues. CDR3 loop: CASATGTGNNEQFF. The CDR3, as DNA: TGCGCCAGCGCCACCGGGACAGGGAACAATGAGCAGTTCTTC.

A note on this clonotype: One end of the junction is discordant with germline, which a read error may explain. The chain couples TRBV4-3 to TRBJ2-3; perhaps TRBD1 as D (5 bases). CDR3 length: 15 amino acids. Germline values: CDR1 LGHNA, CDR2 YSLEER. DNA for the CDR3: TGCGCCGGCAGCCAATCGGCGGCAGGGCCAGATACGCAGTATTTT. Translated: CAGSQSAAGPDTQYF.

Only a few counts were recorded for this clonotype. J is TRBJ2-1 and V is TRBV5-1; 13 nucleotides agree with TRBD2. Trimming removed 1 base from V and 9 bases from J; junction bases left unmatched: 4. The CDR3 consists of 15 residues. Per the germline V gene, CDR1 is SGHRS and CDR2 is YFSETQ. In DNA form, the CDR3 reads TGCGCCAGCAGCTTGACACTAGCGGGGGGGGCTGAGCAGTTCTTC. Amino acid sequence: CASSLTLAGGAEQFF.

The chain employs TRBV6-5 and TRBJ2-7, with 8 bases that match TRBD1. Trimming took 5 bases from V and 3 from J; bases not matched to a gene: 6. The CDR3 is 14 amino acids. Germline CDR1 and CDR2: MNHEY and SVGAGI. The CDR3 DNA sequence: TGTGCCAGCAGTAAGGACAGGGCTGGCTACGAGCAGTACTTC. Protein product: CASSKDRAGYEQYF.

This sequence joins TRBV12-3 or TRBV12-4 and TRBJ2-7, with a weak D call TRBD2 (7 bases). Trimming took 7 bases from V and 2 from J, leaving 15 bases between them. CDR3 length: 14 amino acids. The CDR3 here is CASTVAGATYEQYF. The CDR3 bases are TGTGCCAGCACCGTTGCGGGGGCTACCTACGAGCAGTACTTC.

V gene TRBV6-2 or TRBV6-3 combines with J gene TRBJ2-3; possible D gene TRBD2, 6 bases. The germline CDR1 and CDR2 sequences are MNHEY and SVGEGT. The CDR3 extends over 16 amino acids. The germline V and J ends were trimmed by 6 bases and 4 bases, with 20 bases remaining between them. In nucleotides, the CDR3 is TGTGCCAGCAGCCCCCTGGGACTTCTGGGGGCAGATACGCAGTATTTT. Its translation is CASSPLGLLGADTQYF.

CDR3 loop: CASSQEGRGRTDTQYF. The CDR3 DNA reads as TGTGCCAGCAGCCAAGAGGGCAGGGGGCGCACAGATACGCAGTATTTT. The chain couples TRBV3-1 to TRBJ2-3, with 8 bases lining up with TRBD1. The CDR3 totals 16 residues. Trimming took 0 bases from V and 1 from J; bases not matched to a gene: 3. Germline CDR1 LGHDT, CDR2 YNNKEL (reference sequence).

V gene TRBV18 combines with J gene TRBJ2-1; 7 nucleotides agree with TRBD2. The CDR3 has 15 residues. CDR1 is KGHSH, CDR2 LQKENI, per germline. Germline trimming cut 6 bases from V and 6 bases from J; bases unmatched to any gene: 11. Here the CDR3 DNA reads TGTGCCAGCTCCCCCGGGGCTAGCGGAACCAATGAGCAGTTCTTC. This gives the protein CASSPGASGTNEQFF.

The chain employs TRBV7-2 and TRBJ2-2; D might be TRBD2 (5 bases). Per the germline V gene, CDR1 is SGHTA and CDR2 is FQGNSA. Deletions cut 5 bases from V and 3 bases from J, with 13 bases between. This CDR3 is 15 amino acids long. CDR3 nucleotide sequence: TGTGCCAGCAGCCCTAGCCCGTGGGACACCGGGGAGCTGTTTTTT. Its translation is CASSPSPWDTGELFF.

The chain joins TRBV18 to TRBJ1-2; a possible D gene is TRBD1 (6 bases). Trimming shortened V by 3 bases and J by 3 bases, and 11 bases separated the two germline ends. The CDR3 consists of 14 residues. Germline-derived CDR1 and CDR2 are KGHSH and LQKENI. The CDR3 loop is CASSPGADHYGYTF. As DNA, the CDR3 is TGTGCCAGCTCACCGGGGGCGGACCACTATGGCTACACCTTC.

This chain connects TRBV7-2 to TRBJ2-1, with 9 positions matching TRBD2. V gave up 5 bases and J gave up 8 bases; unmatched junction bases: 16. CDR1 is SGHTA, CDR2 FQGNSA, per germline. The CDR3 sequence is 17 residues long. This CDR3 reads CASSAGPGGGRGYEQFF. In DNA, the CDR3 is TGTGCCAGCAGCGCCGGGCCGGGCGGCGGGAGGGGGTATGAGCAGTTCTTC.

The rearrangement joins TRBV5-1 to TRBJ2-5; 9 bases are shared with TRBD2. The DNA end lines up better with TRBJ2-7; the J call may be wrong. Germline loops: CDR1 SGHRS, CDR2 YFSETQ. The CDR3 loop spans 15 amino acids. Written as DNA, the CDR3 is TGCGCCAGCAGCTTGGTTCTAGCGGGGATGTACGAGCAGTACTTC. Translating gives CASSLVLAGMYEQYF.